Below, 29 T cell receptor beta chains from the same sample are listed, as sequenced in a study of PD-1 blockade in classical Hodgkin lymphoma. Autologous stem cell transplantation was followed by relapse in every patient, and brentuximab vedotin exposure varied. Clones were sequenced by immunoSEQ multiplex PCR, and TCRdb holds only the in-frame ones, with some missing. The sample shows about 110,000 clones, approximately 90% of them seen only once. Source: peripheral blood mononuclear cells (PBMCs), taken before the second cycle of nivolumab. These receptors were collected from a human donor with classical Hodgkin lymphoma.

This CDR3 reads CASSTDMNTEAFF. The CDR3 DNA reads TGTGCCAGCTCAACAGATATGAACACTGAAGCTTTCTTT. This chain uses TRBV18 with TRBJ1-1; D not resolved. V was shortened by 5 bases and J by 0 bases, with 7 bases between the two germline ends. This CDR3 comprises 13 residues. Germline V gives CDR1 KGHSH, CDR2 LQKENI.

The rearrangement uses TRBV5-1 and TRBJ2-2, with D perhaps matching TRBD2 (6 bases). Germline V CDR1 and CDR2: SGHRS, YFSETQ. The CDR3 length is 16 residues. Trimming stripped 0 bases from V and 5 bases from J, with 14 bases between. The CDR3 here is CASSLVSGEGTGELFF. As DNA, the CDR3 is TGCGCCAGCAGCTTGGTTTCGGGAGAGGGGACCGGGGAGCTGTTTTTT.

This chain uses TRBV27 with TRBJ2-1; D not certain. Germline V CDR1 and CDR2: MNHEY, SMNVEV (reference sequence). The CDR3 extends over 13 amino acids. V was trimmed by 4 bases and J by 4 bases, leaving 8 bases between them. The CDR3 DNA reads TGTGCCAGCAGTTCGACCGAATACAATGAGCAGTTCTTC. It codes for CASSSTEYNEQFF.

This chain links TRBV28 with TRBJ2-7, with D possibly TRBD1 on 6 matching bases. CDR3 length: 14 amino acids. The germline V gene has CDR1 MDHEN and CDR2 SYDVKM. V lost 5 bases, J lost 1 base, and 12 bases lay in between. CDR3 sequence reads: CASSTGTRSYEQYF. CDR3 sequence (DNA): TGTGCCAGCAGTACGGGGACACGGTCCTACGAGCAGTACTTC. Supplemented by reference TRBV28 and TRBJ2-7, the full variable domain reads DVKVTQSSRYLVKRTGEKVFLECVQDMDHENMFWYRQDPGLGLRLIYFSYDVKMKEKGDIPEGYSVSREKKERFSLILESASTNQTSMYLCASSTGTRSYEQYFGPGTRLTVT.

The rearrangement uses TRBV5-1 and TRBJ2-7, with 10 bases that match TRBD2. Germline V gene lookup returns CDR1 SGHRS and CDR2 YFSETQ. The junction had 7 bases not matched to a gene; V was cut back by 0 bases and J by 7 bases. The CDR3 runs to 15 residues. CDR3 loop: CASSLVLAGVGEQYF. The CDR3 DNA is TGCGCCAGCAGCTTGGTTCTAGCGGGAGTCGGGGAGCAGTACTTC.

The rearrangement links TRBV9 to TRBJ2-5; 12 nucleotides line up with TRBD2. Germline V CDR1 and CDR2: SGDLS, YYNGEE. Unmatched junction bases numbered 6, after V lost 4 bases and J lost 2 bases. CDR3 length: 16 residues. The CDR3 nucleotides are TGTGCCAGCAGCCCCCGACTAGCGGGAGTACAAGAGACCCAGTACTTC. Its translation: CASSPRLAGVQETQYF.

This chain uses TRBV28 with TRBJ2-3; 10 bases are shared with TRBD2. CDR1 is MDHEN, CDR2 SYDVKM, per germline. The CDR3 sequence is 14 residues long. Trimming took 11 bases from V and 4 from J; bases not matched to a gene: 9. In nucleotides, the CDR3 is TGTGCCGCTGTAGGGCTAGCGGGAGCAGATACGCAGTATTTT. It yields the protein CAAVGLAGADTQYF.

This rearrangement joins TRBV5-1 to TRBJ2-7; D unclear. V lost 2 bases to trimming and J lost 0 bases, with 9 bases between them. The CDR3 has 14 amino acids. Germline lookup yields CDR1 SGHRS and CDR2 YFSETQ. The CDR3 DNA follows: TGCGCCAGCAGCTTAGGCTGGGACTCCTACGAGCAGTACTTC. Translation: CASSLGWDSYEQYF.

The J gene is TRBJ2-3, the V gene TRBV14; D not resolved. Trimming cost V 0 bases and J 4 bases, with 8 bases left between them. The CDR3 consists of 14 residues. The germline CDR1 and CDR2 sequences are SGHDN and FVKESK. The CDR3 spells CASSQDLIADTQYF. The DNA for the CDR3 is TGTGCCAGCAGCCAAGATCTAATTGCAGATACGCAGTATTTT.

This chain uses TRBV28 with TRBJ2-7; possible D gene TRBD1, 6 bases. The CDR3 is made up of 14 amino acids. Deletions cut 4 bases from V and 3 bases from J, with 13 bases between. CDR1 MDHEN and CDR2 SYDVKM come from the germline V gene. CDR3 residues: CASSSWTANYEQYF. DNA of the CDR3: TGTGCCAGCAGTTCGTGGACAGCGAACTACGAGCAGTACTTC. Complete variable domain (other parts from reference TRBV28 and TRBJ2-7): DVKVTQSSRYLVKRTGEKVFLECVQDMDHENMFWYRQDPGLGLRLIYFSYDVKMKEKGDIPEGYSVSREKKERFSLILESASTNQTSMYLCASSSWTANYEQYFGPGTRLTVT.

The chain combines TRBV6-5 with TRBJ1-1; D unresolved. The CDR3 sequence is 13 residues long. V lost 6 bases and J 1 base, leaving 9 bases between the germline ends. CDR1 and CDR2 (germline): MNHEY, SVGAGI. CDR3 sequence (DNA): TGTGCCAGCAGCCATAACAAGAACACTGAAGCTTTCTTT. Protein sequence: CASSHNKNTEAFF.

The J gene is TRBJ2-1, the V gene TRBV9, with 9 bases lining up with TRBD2. The V gene end was trimmed by 3 bases and the J gene end by 7 bases; junction bases not matched to a gene: 14. Germline CDR1 reads SGDLS; CDR2 reads YYNGEE. The CDR3 covers 17 residues. CDR3 coding DNA: TGTGCCAGCAGCGACCCCGGAGGACTAGCGTTGTTGAATGAGCAGTTCTTC. Translation: CASSDPGGLALLNEQFF. Looking up the rest from reference TRBV9 and TRBJ2-1 gives the full variable domain: DSGVTQTPKHLITATGQRVTLRCSPRSGDLSVYWYQQSLDQGLQFLIQYYNGEERAKGNILERFSAQQFPDLHSELNLSSLELGDSALYFCASSDPGGLALLNEQFFGPGTRLTVL.

V and J are TRBV28 and TRBJ2-3; D possibly corresponds to TRBD2 (6 bases). The V gene's germline CDR1 is MDHEN and CDR2 SYDVKM. V was trimmed by 6 bases and J by 4 bases, leaving 17 bases between them. There are 15 residues in the CDR3. The CDR3: CASSLLAPSADTQYF. The CDR3 nucleotides are TGTGCCAGCAGCTTGCTAGCGCCTTCCGCAGATACGCAGTATTTT.

This clone was seen a few times. The chain links TRBV19 to TRBJ1-5; D possibly corresponds to TRBD1 (5 bases). Looked up from germline, CDR1 is LNHDA and CDR2 is SQIVND (reference sequence). This CDR3 is built from 15 residues. V was pared by 3 bases and J by 0 bases, with 9 bases between. As DNA, the CDR3 is TGTGCCAGTAGTATGGGAGGGACTAGCAATCAGCCCCAGCATTTT. The encoded protein is CASSMGGTSNQPQHF.

This chain joins TRBV6-5 and TRBJ1-4; D unclear. From germline, CDR1 is MNHEY and CDR2 SVGAGI. V was shortened by 6 bases and J by 9 bases, with 17 bases between the two germline ends. This CDR3 has 14 amino acids. CDR3 in amino acids: CASSLREGRQKLFF. DNA of the CDR3: TGTGCCAGCAGCCTTCGCGAAGGAAGACAAAAACTGTTTTTT.

The chain combines TRBV19 with TRBJ2-7, with a tentative D call TRBD1 (5 bases). Germline V gene data show CDR1 as LNHDA and CDR2 as SQIVND (reference sequence). V was clipped by 5 bases and J by 5 bases, with 13 bases between them. This CDR3 is built from 13 residues. CDR3 coding DNA: TGTGCCAGTAGTTCGGCAGGGCAGGACGAGCAGTACTTC. It specifies CASSSAGQDEQYF.

V usage is TRBV6-5 and J usage is TRBJ2-7; 10 nucleotides match TRBD2. V lost 4 bases and J lost 4; bases outside the gene matches: 7. Germline V gives CDR1 MNHEY, CDR2 SVGAGI. This CDR3 is built from 15 residues. The CDR3 is CASSSPQRGGYEQYF. CDR3 sequence (DNA): TGTGCCAGCAGTTCCCCCCAGCGGGGGGGTTACGAGCAGTACTTC.

The rearrangement links TRBV2 to TRBJ1-2; unclear D gene. V lost 0 bases and J 6 bases, leaving 11 bases between the germline ends. CDR1 is SNHLY, CDR2 FYNNEI, per germline. The CDR3 has 14 residues. The CDR3 reads CASSEARTPDGYTF. The DNA of the CDR3 is TGTGCCAGCAGTGAAGCTCGAACCCCGGATGGCTACACCTTC.

Only a few counts were recorded for this clone. The chain's CDR3 is CASIFGRLQETQYF. CDR3 coding DNA: TGTGCCAGCATATTCGGACGGCTACAAGAGACCCAGTACTTC. V gene TRBV2 combines with J gene TRBJ2-5; D is ambiguous. This CDR3 spans 14 amino acids. The V gene's germline CDR1 is SNHLY and CDR2 FYNNEI. V lost 7 bases to trimming and J lost 2 bases, with 14 bases between them.

The V and J genes are TRBV10-2 and TRBJ1-1; a possible D gene is TRBD1 (6 bases). The CDR3 covers 14 residues. Between the trimmed V and J ends, which lost 5 bases and 1 base, there was a span of 11 bases. Germline V CDR1 and CDR2: WSHSY, SAAADI. CDR3 protein: CASSLGAENTEAFF. The DNA of the CDR3 is TGCGCCAGCAGTCTGGGGGCTGAGAACACTGAAGCTTTCTTT.

The V and J genes are TRBV19 and TRBJ1-3; no clear D gene. Between the trimmed V and J ends, which lost 5 bases and 0 bases, there was a span of 11 bases. From germline, CDR1 is LNHDA and CDR2 SQIVND (reference sequence). The CDR3 runs 15 residues. CDR3 in DNA: TGTGCCAGTAGTTCTGGCAGCGGCTCTGGAAACACCATATATTTT. Translation gives CASSSGSGSGNTIYF.

This clone was seen just once. The chain is built from TRBV28 and TRBJ2-5; maybe TRBD2 (6 bases). This CDR3 spans 15 amino acids. Trimming cost V 4 bases and J 2 bases, with 14 bases left between them. CDR1 and CDR2 from the germline V gene are MDHEN and SYDVKM. This CDR3 reads CASSCRGWEQETQYF. For the CDR3, the DNA is TGTGCCAGCAGTTGTCGGGGGTGGGAGCAAGAGACCCAGTACTTC.

The chain has TRBV19 and TRBJ2-3; weak D call: TRBD1 (6 bases). Trimming left V 3 bases short and J 2 bases short, with 12 bases between. Germline assignment: CDR1 LNHDA and CDR2 SQIVND (reference sequence). CDR3 size: 15 residues. CDR3 bases: TGTGCCAGTAGTATGATCAGGGGCCCCACAGATACGCAGTATTTT. Protein: CASSMIRGPTDTQYF.

This clone was seen a single time. The gene calls are TRBV19 and TRBJ1-5; D gene unclear. V dropped 2 bases and J dropped 0 bases, with 11 bases sitting between them. The germline CDR1 and CDR2 sequences are LNHDA and SQIVND (reference sequence). The CDR3 has 16 amino acids. The CDR3 region is CASSIPDGYSNQPQHF. The CDR3 DNA reads as TGTGCCAGTAGTATACCGGACGGATATAGCAATCAGCCCCAGCATTTT.

This chain connects TRBV5-1 to TRBJ2-7; D may be TRBD1 (6 bases). V was trimmed by 6 bases and J by 0 bases, leaving 13 bases between them. The CDR3 runs 14 residues. Looked up from germline, CDR1 is SGHRS and CDR2 is YFSETQ. The CDR3 coding sequence is TGCGCCAGCACCGATCTACAGGGCTCCTACGAGCAGTACTTC. It codes for CASTDLQGSYEQYF.

The chain is built from TRBV2 and TRBJ2-2, with 7 bases identical to TRBD1. V gave up 6 bases and J gave up 1 base; unmatched junction bases: 5. The germline CDR1 and CDR2 sequences are SNHLY and FYNNEI. CDR3 length: 15 residues. CDR3 loop: CASRADRMNTGELFF. As DNA, the CDR3 is TGTGCCAGCAGGGCGGACAGGATGAACACCGGGGAGCTGTTTTTT.

The CDR3 loop is CSVLGTGSGEYEQYF. CDR3 sequence (DNA): TGCAGCGTACTGGGGACAGGGTCCGGAGAATACGAGCAGTACTTC. The J gene is TRBJ2-7, the V gene TRBV29-1, with TRBD1 identical over 9 bases. Germline-derived CDR1 and CDR2 are SQVTM and ANQGSEA. Trimming at V came to 6 bases and at J to 4 bases, leaving 13 bases not matched to a gene. CDR3 size: 15 residues.

The chain uses TRBV7-9 and TRBJ2-4; D ambiguous. The germline V gene encodes CDR1 SEHNR and CDR2 FQNEAQ (reference sequence). The CDR3 runs to 16 residues. The ends were cut back, 1 base at V and 0 bases at J, with 10 bases in the middle. The CDR3 loop reads CASSLVGRLAKNIQYF. CDR3 DNA: TGTGCCAGCAGCTTAGTAGGAAGACTAGCCAAAAACATTCAGTACTTC.

This clone was counted between two and nine times. The V gene is TRBV7-2, the J gene TRBJ1-2; possibly TRBD1 for D (5 bases). The CDR3 totals 13 residues. Deletions cut 4 bases from V and 4 bases from J, with 10 bases between. CDR1 is SGHTA, CDR2 FQGNSA, per germline. The CDR3 protein is CASSSDRVYGYTF. CDR3 bases: TGTGCCAGCAGCTCTGACAGAGTCTATGGCTACACCTTC.